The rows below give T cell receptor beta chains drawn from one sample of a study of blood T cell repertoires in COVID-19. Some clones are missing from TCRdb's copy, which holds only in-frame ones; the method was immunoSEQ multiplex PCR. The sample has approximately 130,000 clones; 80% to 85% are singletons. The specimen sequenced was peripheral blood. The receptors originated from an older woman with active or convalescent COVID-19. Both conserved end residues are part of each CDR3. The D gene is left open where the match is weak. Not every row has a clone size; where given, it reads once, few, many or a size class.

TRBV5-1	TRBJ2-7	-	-	CASSLGVYVHYEQYF	TGCGCCAGCAGCTTGGGAGTTTATGTGCACTACGAGCAGTACTTC
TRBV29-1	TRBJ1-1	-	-	CSPLSGGRGCRTEAFF	TGCAGCCCTCTGTCGGGGGGCCGAGGGTGCAGAACTGAAGCTTTCTTT
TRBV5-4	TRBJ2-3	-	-	CASRPGVREDTQYF	TGTGCCAGCAGGCCGGGAGTCCGCGAAGATACGCAGTATTTT
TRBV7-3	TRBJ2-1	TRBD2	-	CASSSWTSGAYNEQFF	TGTGCCAGCAGCTCTTGGACTAGCGGGGCCTACAATGAGCAGTTCTTC
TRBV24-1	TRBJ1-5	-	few	CATSDYGSQPQHF	TGTGCCACCAGTGATTACGGGAGTCAGCCCCAGCATTTT
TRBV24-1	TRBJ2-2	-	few	CATSDAGVGELFF	TGTGCCACCAGTGATGCAGGGGTCGGGGAGCTGTTTTTT
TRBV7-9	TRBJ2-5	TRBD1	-	CASSSSGTAETQYF	TGTGCCAGCAGCTCCTCCGGGACAGCCGAGACCCAGTACTTC
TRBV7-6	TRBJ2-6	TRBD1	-	CASSFPTKTGSSGANVLTF	TGTGCCAGCAGCTTCCCAACGAAGACAGGGAGCTCTGGGGCCAACGTCCTGACTTTC
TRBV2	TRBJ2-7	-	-	CASSRTETYEQYF	TGTGCCAGCAGTCGGACAGAGACCTACGAGCAGTACTTC
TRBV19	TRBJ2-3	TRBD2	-	CASSTSGLPDTQYF	TGTGCCAGTAGTACTAGCGGCCTCCCAGATACGCAGTATTTT
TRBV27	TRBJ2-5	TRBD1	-	CASSSGQAIETQYF	TGTGCCAGCAGTTCAGGACAGGCGATAGAGACCCAGTACTTC
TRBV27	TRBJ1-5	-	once	CASRLAGPNQPQHF	TGTGCCAGCAGATTGGCGGGACCCAATCAGCCCCAGCATTTT
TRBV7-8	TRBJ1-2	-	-	CASSLVTIQGFGYTF	TGTGCCAGCAGCTTAGTCACTATTCAGGGGTTCGGCTACACCTTC
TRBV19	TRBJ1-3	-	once	CASYSGTRRVIYF	TGTGCCAGTTATAGCGGGACACGACGGGTCATATATTTT
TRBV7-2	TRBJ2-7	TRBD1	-	CASSSSGQGFSYEQYF	TGTGCCAGCAGCTCCTCGGGACAGGGGTTCTCCTACGAGCAGTACTTC
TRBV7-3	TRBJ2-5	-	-	CASSSRLGETQYF	TGTGCCAGCAGCTCGAGACTAGGAGAGACCCAGTACTTC
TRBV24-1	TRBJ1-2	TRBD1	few	CATSDRDRAHTNYGYTF	TGTGCCACCAGTGATCGGGACAGGGCTCACACTAACTATGGCTACACCTTC
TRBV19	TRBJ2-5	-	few	CASRTGAGETQYF	TGTGCCAGTAGAACAGGGGCGGGGGAGACCCAGTACTTC
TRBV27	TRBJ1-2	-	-	CASSATSTGISYGYTF	TGTGCCAGCAGTGCGACATCTACAGGGATTAGCTATGGCTACACCTTC
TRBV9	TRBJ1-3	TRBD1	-	CASSVDRPGGNTIYF	TGTGCCAGCAGCGTGGACAGGCCTGGTGGAAACACCATATATTTT
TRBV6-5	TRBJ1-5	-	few	CASSYMGPRQPQHF	TGTGCCAGCAGTTACATGGGGCCACGCCAGCCCCAGCATTTT
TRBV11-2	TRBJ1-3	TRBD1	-	CASSFGTGSGNTIYF	TGTGCCAGCAGCTTCGGGACAGGCTCTGGAAACACCATATATTTT
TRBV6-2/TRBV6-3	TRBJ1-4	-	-	CASSYFREEKLFF	TGTGCCAGCAGTTATTTCAGGGAAGAAAAACTGTTTTTT
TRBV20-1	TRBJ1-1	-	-	CSAGGPTEAFF	TGCAGTGCTGGGGGCCCCACTGAAGCTTTCTTT
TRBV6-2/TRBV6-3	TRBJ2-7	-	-	CASSYFRDTIYSYEQYF	TGTGCCAGCAGTTACTTCCGGGACACGATCTACTCCTACGAGCAGTACTTC
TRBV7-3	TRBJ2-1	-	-	CASSLGSGSYNEQFF	TGTGCCAGCAGCTTAGGCAGCGGTTCCTACAATGAGCAGTTCTTC
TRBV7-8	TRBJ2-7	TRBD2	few	CASSFGGGNSYEQYF	TGTGCCAGCAGCTTCGGCGGGGGAAACTCCTACGAGCAGTACTTC
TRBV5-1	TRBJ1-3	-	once	CASSLAVGNTIYF	TGCGCCAGCAGCTTGGCAGTCGGAAACACCATATATTTT
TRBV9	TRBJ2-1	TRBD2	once	CASSVDLGGSSYNEQFF	TGTGCCAGCAGCGTAGACCTTGGCGGGAGCTCCTACAATGAGCAGTTCTTC
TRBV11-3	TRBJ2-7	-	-	CASSLFSGSDEQYF	TGTGCCAGCAGCTTATTCTCAGGGTCGGACGAGCAGTACTTC
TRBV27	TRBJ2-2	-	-	CASSFVSNTGELFF	TGTGCCAGCAGTTTCGTCAGTAACACCGGGGAGCTGTTTTTT
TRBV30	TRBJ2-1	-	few	CAWRRMSSYNEQFF	TGTGCCTGGAGGCGGATGAGCTCCTACAATGAGCAGTTCTTC
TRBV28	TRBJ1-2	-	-	CASSFPDYGYTF	TGTGCCAGCAGTTTCCCAGACTATGGCTACACCTTC
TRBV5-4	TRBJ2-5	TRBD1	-	CASSQNRGIETQYF	TGTGCCAGCAGCCAAAACAGGGGGATAGAGACCCAGTACTTC
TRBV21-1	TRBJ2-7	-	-	CASTVINRGAYEQYF	TGTGCCAGCACCGTGATTAACAGGGGCGCCTACGAGCAGTACTTC
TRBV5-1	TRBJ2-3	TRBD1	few	CASRPGTGDADTQYF	TGCGCCAGCAGACCCGGGACAGGGGACGCAGATACGCAGTATTTT
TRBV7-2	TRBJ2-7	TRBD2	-	CASSTSGSIHEQYF	TGTGCCAGTTCTACTAGCGGGAGTATCCACGAGCAGTACTTC
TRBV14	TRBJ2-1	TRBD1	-	CASSPPGRSRGLGEQFF	TGTGCCAGCAGCCCCCCGGGTAGGAGCAGGGGGCTTGGTGAGCAGTTCTTC
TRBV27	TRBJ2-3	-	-	CASSNSRGASTDTQYF	TGTGCCAGCAGCAACTCCAGGGGTGCTAGCACAGATACGCAGTATTTT
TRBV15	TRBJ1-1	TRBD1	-	CATSRVQGLLFTEAFF	TGTGCCACCAGCAGAGTACAGGGGCTACTATTTACTGAAGCTTTCTTT
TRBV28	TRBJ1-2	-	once	CASSLAGNGYTF	TGTGCCAGCAGTTTGGCAGGGAACGGCTACACCTTC
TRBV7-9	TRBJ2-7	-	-	CASSPRGAAEQYF	TGTGCCAGCAGTCCACGGGGGGCTGCCGAGCAGTACTTC
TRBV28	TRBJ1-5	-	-	CASKETGKTQPQHF	TGTGCCAGCAAGGAAACAGGGAAGACTCAGCCCCAGCATTTT
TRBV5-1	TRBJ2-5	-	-	CASSVLGTAQETQYF	TGCGCCAGCAGCGTACTCGGGACTGCTCAAGAGACCCAGTACTTC
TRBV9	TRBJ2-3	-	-	CASSVGQGGYTDTQYF	TGTGCCAGCAGCGTAGGACAAGGAGGATACACAGATACGCAGTATTTT
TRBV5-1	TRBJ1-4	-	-	CASSSQGTNEKLFF	TGCGCCAGCAGCTCACAGGGAACTAATGAAAAACTGTTTTTT
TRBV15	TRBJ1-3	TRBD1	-	CATSGGGAGNTIYF	TGTGCCACCAGCGGAGGGGGCGCTGGAAACACCATATATTTT
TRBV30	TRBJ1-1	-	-	CAWSVFLTQCKAFF	TGTGCCTGGAGTGTATTCTTGACTCAGTGTAAAGCTTTCTTT
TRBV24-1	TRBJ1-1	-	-	CATSDGNTEAFF	TGTGCCACCAGTGACGGGAACACTGAAGCTTTCTTT
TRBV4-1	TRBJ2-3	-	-	CASSQVQDTQYF	TGCGCCAGCAGCCAAGTACAAGATACGCAGTATTTT
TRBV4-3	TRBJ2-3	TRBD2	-	CASSYRLAGETDTQYF	TGCGCCAGCAGCTACAGACTAGCGGGAGAAACAGATACGCAGTATTTT
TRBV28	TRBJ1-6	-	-	CASSFRLYGAPLHF	TGTGCCAGCAGTTTCCGTCTATATGGAGCACCCCTCCACTTT
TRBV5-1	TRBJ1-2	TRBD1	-	CASSLATGGNYGYTF	TGCGCCAGCAGCTTGGCCACAGGGGGTAACTATGGCTACACCTTC
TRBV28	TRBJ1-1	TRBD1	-	CASSLVGTGVTEAFF	TGTGCCAGCAGTTTAGTTGGGACAGGGGTTACTGAAGCTTTCTTT